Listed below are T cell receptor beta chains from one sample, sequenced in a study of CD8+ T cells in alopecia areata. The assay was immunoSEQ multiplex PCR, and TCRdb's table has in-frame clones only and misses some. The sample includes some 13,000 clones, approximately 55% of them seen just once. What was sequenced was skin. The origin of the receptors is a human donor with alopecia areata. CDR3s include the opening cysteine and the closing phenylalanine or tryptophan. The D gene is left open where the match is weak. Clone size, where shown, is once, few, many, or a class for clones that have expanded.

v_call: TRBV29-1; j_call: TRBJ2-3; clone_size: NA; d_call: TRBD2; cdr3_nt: TGCAGCGTTGGGACTAGCGGGAGTACAGATACGCAGTATTTT; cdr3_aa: CSVGTSGSTDTQYF
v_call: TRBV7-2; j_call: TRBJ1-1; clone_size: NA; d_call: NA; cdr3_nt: TGTGCCAGCAGCTCTACCGGAGGGGGTGAAGCTTTCTTT; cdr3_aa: CASSSTGGGEAFF
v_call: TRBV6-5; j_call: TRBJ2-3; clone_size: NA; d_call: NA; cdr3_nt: TGTGCCAGCAGTAAGGGGTTCACAGATACGCAGTATTTT; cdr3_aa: CASSKGFTDTQYF
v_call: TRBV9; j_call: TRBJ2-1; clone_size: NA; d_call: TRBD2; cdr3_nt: TGTGCCAGCAGCGTATCTGTTGGGACTAGCGGGACCAATGAGCAGTTCTTC; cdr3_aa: CASSVSVGTSGTNEQFF
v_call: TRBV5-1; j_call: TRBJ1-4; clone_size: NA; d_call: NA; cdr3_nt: TGCGCCAGCAGCTTGGCGTTAGCAGGAGGTGGAGAAAAACTGTTTTTT; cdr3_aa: CASSLALAGGGEKLFF
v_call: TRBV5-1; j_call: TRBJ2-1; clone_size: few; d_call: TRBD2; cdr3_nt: TGCGCCAGCAGCTTTAGCGGGGATGGCAATGAGCAGTTCTTC; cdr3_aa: CASSFSGDGNEQFF
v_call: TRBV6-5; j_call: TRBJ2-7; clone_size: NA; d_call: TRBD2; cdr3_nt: TGTGCCAGCAGTTACCTAGCGGGAGCGGACGAGCAGTACTTC; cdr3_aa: CASSYLAGADEQYF
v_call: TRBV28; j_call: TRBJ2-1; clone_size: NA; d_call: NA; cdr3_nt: TGTGCCAGCAGCCCTCTAGTTTCTGAGCAGTTCTTC; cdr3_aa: CASSPLVSEQFF
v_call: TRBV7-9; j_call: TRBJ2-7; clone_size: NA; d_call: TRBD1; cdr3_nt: TGTGCCAGCAGCCCCGGGACAGCTTACTACGAGCAGTACTTC; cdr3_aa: CASSPGTAYYEQYF
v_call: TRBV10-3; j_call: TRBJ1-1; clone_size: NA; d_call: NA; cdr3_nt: TGTGCCAGCGAAGCCCAGGTAGGGCTGAACACTGAAGCTTTCTTT; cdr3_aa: CASEAQVGLNTEAFF
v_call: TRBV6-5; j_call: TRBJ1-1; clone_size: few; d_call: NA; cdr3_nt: TGTGCCAGCGCGCAGGGTAGTGGAGCTTTCTTT; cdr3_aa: CASAQGSGAFF
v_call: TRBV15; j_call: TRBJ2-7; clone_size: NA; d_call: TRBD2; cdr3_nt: TGTGCCACCAGCAGTTTTGGACTAGCGAGACCCTACGAGCAGTACTTC; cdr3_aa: CATSSFGLARPYEQYF
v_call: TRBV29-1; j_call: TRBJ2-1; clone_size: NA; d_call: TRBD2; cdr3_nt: TGCAGCGTTCGGACTAGCGGGAGTTTAAATGAGCAGTTCTTC; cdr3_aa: CSVRTSGSLNEQFF
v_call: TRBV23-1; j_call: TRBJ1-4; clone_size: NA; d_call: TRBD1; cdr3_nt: TGCGCCAGCAGTCAACAGGGGGCTTGTGAAGAAAAACTGTTTTTT; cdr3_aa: CASSQQGACEEKLFF
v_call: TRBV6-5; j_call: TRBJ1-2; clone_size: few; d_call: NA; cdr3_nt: TGTGCCAGCAGTTACTCGAGGGTTTCTTACTATGGCTACACCTTC; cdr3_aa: CASSYSRVSYYGYTF
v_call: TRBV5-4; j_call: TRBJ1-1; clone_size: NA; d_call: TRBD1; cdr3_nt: TGTGCCAGCAGCAACCGGGACAGGAACACTGAAGCTTTCTTT; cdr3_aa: CASSNRDRNTEAFF
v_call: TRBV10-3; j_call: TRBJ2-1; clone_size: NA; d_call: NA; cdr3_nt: TGTGCCATCAGTGATGAGCCCGGGGGAAATGAGCAGTTCTTC; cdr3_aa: CAISDEPGGNEQFF
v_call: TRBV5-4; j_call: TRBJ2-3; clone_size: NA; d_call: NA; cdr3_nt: TGTGCCAGCAGCACCGAGGCCCGGGGAGATACGCAGTATTTT; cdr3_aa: CASSTEARGDTQYF
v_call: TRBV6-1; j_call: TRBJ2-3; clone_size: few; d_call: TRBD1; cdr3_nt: TGTGCCAGCAGCTTAAACACAGGGGGCACAGATACGCAGTATTTT; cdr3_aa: CASSLNTGGTDTQYF
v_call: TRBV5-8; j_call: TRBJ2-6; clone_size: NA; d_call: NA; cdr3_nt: TGTGCCAGCAGCTTTATCAGGGTGCCTGGGGCCAACGTCCTGACTTTC; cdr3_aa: CASSFIRVPGANVLTF
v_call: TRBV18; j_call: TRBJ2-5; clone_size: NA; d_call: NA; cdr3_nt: TGTGCCAGCTCACGTAAAAAAGAGACCCAGTACTTC; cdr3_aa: CASSRKKETQYF
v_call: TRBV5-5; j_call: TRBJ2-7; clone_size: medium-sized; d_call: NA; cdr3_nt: TGTGCCAGCAGCTTGGGATCAGGAGAACTCCTCAACCAGCAGTACTTC; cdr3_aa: CASSLGSGELLNQQYF
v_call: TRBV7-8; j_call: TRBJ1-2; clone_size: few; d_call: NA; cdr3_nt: TGTGCCAGCAGCCCCGACAGCAACTATGGCTACACCTTC; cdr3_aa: CASSPDSNYGYTF
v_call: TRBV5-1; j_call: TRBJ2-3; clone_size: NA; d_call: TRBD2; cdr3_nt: TGCGCCAGCAGCTTGGCAGCGGGAGGGGGAGATACGCAGTATTTT; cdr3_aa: CASSLAAGGGDTQYF
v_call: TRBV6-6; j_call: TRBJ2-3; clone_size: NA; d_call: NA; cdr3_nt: TGTGCCAGCACCCAAAGGGATAGCACAGATACGCAGTATTTT; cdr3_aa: CASTQRDSTDTQYF
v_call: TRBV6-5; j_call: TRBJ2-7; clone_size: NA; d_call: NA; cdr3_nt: TGTGCCAGCAGTTACACGGGGTCTCGCTCCTACGAGCAGTACTTC; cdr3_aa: CASSYTGSRSYEQYF
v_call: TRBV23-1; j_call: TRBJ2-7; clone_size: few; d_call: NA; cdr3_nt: TGCGCCAGCATTCCCCCCGACAGCTTTTTCCGCTACGAGCAGTACTTC; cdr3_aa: CASIPPDSFFRYEQYF
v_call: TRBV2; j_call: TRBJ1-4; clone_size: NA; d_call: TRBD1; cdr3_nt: TGTGCCAGCGTCGATGTTACAGGGGGCACGAAACCTGAAAAACTGTTTTTT; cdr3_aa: CASVDVTGGTKPEKLFF